A selection of T cell receptor beta chains follows, all from one sample in a study of cytomegalovirus exposure and HLA in healthy donors. TCRdb's copy holds only in-frame clones and misses some; the assay was immunoSEQ multiplex PCR. The data hold about 130,000 clones, with 84% observed a single time. The specimen was PBMCs. Receptors were obtained from a man aged 50-60 years in good health and CMV-seronegative. CDR3s include the opening cysteine and the closing phenylalanine or tryptophan. Fields, in order: J gene, V gene, D gene, clone size, CDR3 DNA, CDR3 protein. D genes are given only for firm matches. Only some rows state a clone size, as once, few, many or a class for expanded clones.

j_gene: TRBJ2-7; v_gene: TRBV5-1; d_gene: TRBD1; abundance: -; CDR3nt: TGCGCCAGCAGCTCCCGACAGGGCTCCTACGAGCAGTACTTC; CDR3aa: CASSSRQGSYEQYF
j_gene: TRBJ2-1; v_gene: TRBV4-1; d_gene: -; abundance: -; CDR3nt: TGCGCCAGCAGCCAAGTAAGGTCTACGGGTGAGCAGTTCTTC; CDR3aa: CASSQVRSTGEQFF
j_gene: TRBJ1-2; v_gene: TRBV6-5; d_gene: -; abundance: -; CDR3nt: TGTGCCAGCAGTGACCGGGACACCCAGTCTAGCACCTTC; CDR3aa: CASSDRDTQSSTF
j_gene: TRBJ2-5; v_gene: TRBV30; d_gene: TRBD2; abundance: -; CDR3nt: TGTGCCTGGAGTGTACACCGAGCGGGGGATCAAGAGACCCAGTACTTC; CDR3aa: CAWSVHRAGDQETQYF
j_gene: TRBJ1-4; v_gene: TRBV4-1; d_gene: TRBD1; abundance: -; CDR3nt: TGCGCCAGCAGCCGACAGGGGGCGCAAACTAATGAAAAACTGTTTTTT; CDR3aa: CASSRQGAQTNEKLFF
j_gene: TRBJ1-6; v_gene: TRBV5-1; d_gene: TRBD1; abundance: -; CDR3nt: TGCGCCAGCAGCTTAGACAGGGTTGATTCACCCCTCCACTTT; CDR3aa: CASSLDRVDSPLHF
j_gene: TRBJ1-2; v_gene: TRBV6-5; d_gene: -; abundance: -; CDR3nt: TGTGCCAGCAGTTACCCGGCAGGAAGCTACACCTTC; CDR3aa: CASSYPAGSYTF
j_gene: TRBJ1-1; v_gene: TRBV13; d_gene: -; abundance: -; CDR3nt: TGTGCCAGCAGCTTAGGCGTACGGGTCGGGAACACTGAAGCTTTCTTT; CDR3aa: CASSLGVRVGNTEAFF
j_gene: TRBJ1-1; v_gene: TRBV5-1; d_gene: -; abundance: -; CDR3nt: TGCGCCAGCAGCCTCCTTTCTGCCGAGACTGAAGCTTTCTTT; CDR3aa: CASSLLSAETEAFF
j_gene: TRBJ1-1; v_gene: TRBV6-5; d_gene: -; abundance: -; CDR3nt: TGTGCCAGCAGTTTTCTCGGACACGCGAACACTGAAGCTTTCTTT; CDR3aa: CASSFLGHANTEAFF
j_gene: TRBJ2-5; v_gene: TRBV5-6; d_gene: TRBD1; abundance: -; CDR3nt: TGTGCCAGCAGCCGCGGCAGGGGGTCCGAGACCCAGTACTTC; CDR3aa: CASSRGRGSETQYF
j_gene: TRBJ1-4; v_gene: TRBV6-1; d_gene: -; abundance: -; CDR3nt: TGTGCCAGCAGTGAATCCCGACAGAGACTCTCAACTAATGAAAAACTGTTTTTT; CDR3aa: CASSESRQRLSTNEKLFF
j_gene: TRBJ2-5; v_gene: TRBV7-8; d_gene: -; abundance: -; CDR3nt: TGTGCCAGCAGCTCCAGTGGGGCGACCCAGTACTTC; CDR3aa: CASSSSGATQYF
j_gene: TRBJ1-1; v_gene: TRBV27; d_gene: -; abundance: -; CDR3nt: TGTGCCAGCAGTTTATTAGGCGGTCCTGAAGCTTTCTTT; CDR3aa: CASSLLGGPEAFF
j_gene: TRBJ2-3; v_gene: TRBV6-5; d_gene: -; abundance: -; CDR3nt: TGTGCCAGCAGTTACTCGGTGACTCGCACAGATACGCAGTATTTT; CDR3aa: CASSYSVTRTDTQYF
j_gene: TRBJ2-5; v_gene: TRBV6-6; d_gene: -; abundance: -; CDR3nt: TGTGCCAGCACCTTTGGTCTATCGCTCCAAGAGACCCAGTACTTC; CDR3aa: CASTFGLSLQETQYF
j_gene: TRBJ2-3; v_gene: TRBV5-4; d_gene: -; abundance: once; CDR3nt: TGTGCCAGCAGCTACCCAGACTCCACAGATACGCAGTATTTT; CDR3aa: CASSYPDSTDTQYF
j_gene: TRBJ2-1; v_gene: TRBV2; d_gene: -; abundance: -; CDR3nt: TGTGCCAGCATCAGGGAAGGTGAGCAGTTCTTC; CDR3aa: CASIREGEQFF
j_gene: TRBJ1-2; v_gene: TRBV19; d_gene: TRBD1; abundance: -; CDR3nt: TGTTGCTCGACAGGGGGCCAAGGCTACACCTTC; CDR3aa: CCSTGGQGYTF
j_gene: TRBJ2-5; v_gene: TRBV29-1; d_gene: TRBD1; abundance: -; CDR3nt: TGCAGCGGGACAGGGATGGAGCGGGAGACCCAGTACTTC; CDR3aa: CSGTGMERETQYF
j_gene: TRBJ2-2; v_gene: TRBV30; d_gene: -; abundance: once; CDR3nt: TGTGCCTGGAGTGTACGTGCAGCGAACACCGGGGAGCTGTTTTTT; CDR3aa: CAWSVRAANTGELFF
j_gene: TRBJ2-1; v_gene: TRBV4-1; d_gene: -; abundance: -; CDR3nt: TGCGCCAGCAGCCGTACCCACGGGACTTTCAATGAGCAGTTCTTC; CDR3aa: CASSRTHGTFNEQFF
j_gene: TRBJ1-4; v_gene: TRBV7-9; d_gene: TRBD1; abundance: -; CDR3nt: TGTGCCAGCAGCCCAACAGGGGGCGCAAATGAAAAACTGTTTTTT; CDR3aa: CASSPTGGANEKLFF
j_gene: TRBJ2-7; v_gene: TRBV30; d_gene: -; abundance: -; CDR3nt: TGTGCCTGGAGTAAGCAGGGCTACGAGCAGTACTTC; CDR3aa: CAWSKQGYEQYF
j_gene: TRBJ1-3; v_gene: TRBV19; d_gene: TRBD1; abundance: once; CDR3nt: TGTGCCAGTAGTACAGGGGACAGAGCTGGAAACACCATATATTTT; CDR3aa: CASSTGDRAGNTIYF
j_gene: TRBJ1-1; v_gene: TRBV19; d_gene: -; abundance: once; CDR3nt: TGTGCCAGTAGTACCACATCGAACACTGAAGCTTTCTTT; CDR3aa: CASSTTSNTEAFF
j_gene: TRBJ2-7; v_gene: TRBV7-9; d_gene: TRBD1; abundance: -; CDR3nt: TGTGCCAGCAGACCGGGACAGGGGGCTTCCTACGAGCAGTACTTC; CDR3aa: CASRPGQGASYEQYF
j_gene: TRBJ2-3; v_gene: TRBV29-1; d_gene: -; abundance: -; CDR3nt: TGCAGCGCAGAGGCGGGCCGCCCAGATACGCAGTATTTT; CDR3aa: CSAEAGRPDTQYF
j_gene: TRBJ1-2; v_gene: TRBV4-3; d_gene: -; abundance: -; CDR3nt: TGCGCCAGCAGCCAAGACCTTAACTATGGCTACACCTTC; CDR3aa: CASSQDLNYGYTF
j_gene: TRBJ2-3; v_gene: TRBV5-5; d_gene: -; abundance: -; CDR3nt: TGTGCCAGCAGCTTGGATAGCATTGCAGATACGCAGTATTTT; CDR3aa: CASSLDSIADTQYF
j_gene: TRBJ2-7; v_gene: TRBV11-2; d_gene: TRBD2; abundance: few; CDR3nt: TGTGCCAGCAGCCCCCTGAAGCGGGGGAGACCCTACGAGCAGTACTTC; CDR3aa: CASSPLKRGRPYEQYF
j_gene: TRBJ2-1; v_gene: TRBV7-3; d_gene: -; abundance: -; CDR3nt: TGTGCCAGCAGTATAGACAGTTACAATGAGCAGTTCTTC; CDR3aa: CASSIDSYNEQFF
j_gene: TRBJ2-3; v_gene: TRBV5-1; d_gene: -; abundance: -; CDR3nt: TGCGCCAGCAGCCCGTTTGAACCGGCAGATACGCAGTATTTT; CDR3aa: CASSPFEPADTQYF
j_gene: TRBJ2-2; v_gene: TRBV4-1; d_gene: TRBD2; abundance: -; CDR3nt: TGCGCCAGCAGCCTACTCGGGCGGGGGGGATCTGCCGGGGAGCTGTTTTTT; CDR3aa: CASSLLGRGGSAGELFF
j_gene: TRBJ1-1; v_gene: TRBV9; d_gene: TRBD1; abundance: -; CDR3nt: TGTGCCAGCAGCCCCGGGACAGGGATTGGCACTGAAGCTTTCTTT; CDR3aa: CASSPGTGIGTEAFF
j_gene: TRBJ1-1; v_gene: TRBV10-3; d_gene: -; abundance: -; CDR3nt: TGTGCCATCAGTCCGACAGCGAACACTGAAGCTTTCTTT; CDR3aa: CAISPTANTEAFF
j_gene: TRBJ2-2; v_gene: TRBV7-3; d_gene: TRBD2; abundance: -; CDR3nt: TGTGCCAGCAGCAAGGGACTAGCAGCCGGGGAGCTGTTTTTT; CDR3aa: CASSKGLAAGELFF
j_gene: TRBJ2-7; v_gene: TRBV19; d_gene: -; abundance: -; CDR3nt: TGTGCCAGTAGAGCCGGGACCAGGGGCTACTACGAGCAGTACTTC; CDR3aa: CASRAGTRGYYEQYF
j_gene: TRBJ2-7; v_gene: TRBV14; d_gene: -; abundance: -; CDR3nt: TGTGCCAGCAGCCCTACAGGGCGCGAGCAGTACTTC; CDR3aa: CASSPTGREQYF
j_gene: TRBJ1-1; v_gene: TRBV5-1; d_gene: -; abundance: -; CDR3nt: TGCGCCAGCAGCCCTAATCCGACCGGGGGGGGAACTGAAGCTTTCTTT; CDR3aa: CASSPNPTGGGTEAFF
j_gene: TRBJ2-7; v_gene: TRBV4-1; d_gene: -; abundance: -; CDR3nt: TGCGCCAGCAGTCGTTCGGCCGGGTCCAACGAGCAGTACTTC; CDR3aa: CASSRSAGSNEQYF
j_gene: TRBJ1-2; v_gene: TRBV10-3; d_gene: TRBD1; abundance: -; CDR3nt: TGTGCCATCGGAGGTCCCGGGACAGGGTTCGTGAACACCTTC; CDR3aa: CAIGGPGTGFVNTF
j_gene: TRBJ2-3; v_gene: TRBV29-1; d_gene: TRBD1; abundance: -; CDR3nt: TGCAGCGCCCGACAGGGTACCTCAGATACGCAGTATTTT; CDR3aa: CSARQGTSDTQYF
j_gene: TRBJ2-3; v_gene: TRBV4-2; d_gene: TRBD2; abundance: -; CDR3nt: TGTGCCAGCAGCCCGGGACTAGCGGGGGATAGCACAGATACGCAGTATTTT; CDR3aa: CASSPGLAGDSTDTQYF
j_gene: TRBJ2-7; v_gene: TRBV27; d_gene: TRBD1; abundance: -; CDR3nt: TGTGCCAGCGCATGGACAGGGATTTCCTACGAGCAGTACTTC; CDR3aa: CASAWTGISYEQYF
j_gene: TRBJ2-2; v_gene: TRBV15; d_gene: -; abundance: -; CDR3nt: TGTGCCACCAGCAGAGATCTCGTACAGACGACCGGGGAGCTGTTTTTT; CDR3aa: CATSRDLVQTTGELFF
j_gene: TRBJ2-7; v_gene: TRBV5-4; d_gene: TRBD2; abundance: few; CDR3nt: TGTGCCAGCAGCCTAGGGTATACTAGCGAACTAACCTACGAGCAGTACTTC; CDR3aa: CASSLGYTSELTYEQYF
j_gene: TRBJ1-6; v_gene: TRBV5-1; d_gene: -; abundance: -; CDR3nt: TGCGCCAGCAGCTTGGGACAGGCCTATAATTCACCCCTCCACTTT; CDR3aa: CASSLGQAYNSPLHF
j_gene: TRBJ2-7; v_gene: TRBV5-6; d_gene: -; abundance: -; CDR3nt: TGTGCCAGCAGCTTTGTGTCGGGGGACTACGAGCAGTACTTC; CDR3aa: CASSFVSGDYEQYF
j_gene: TRBJ2-3; v_gene: TRBV30; d_gene: -; abundance: -; CDR3nt: TGTGCCTGGGAGGGTGGGTTCACAGATACGCAGTATTTT; CDR3aa: CAWEGGFTDTQYF
j_gene: TRBJ2-3; v_gene: TRBV30; d_gene: TRBD2; abundance: -; CDR3nt: TGTGCCGGAGACGGGGGGAGCACAGATACGCAGTATTTT; CDR3aa: CAGDGGSTDTQYF
j_gene: TRBJ1-2; v_gene: TRBV13; d_gene: TRBD1; abundance: -; CDR3nt: TGTGCCAGCAGCCCCTCGGGACAGGGGTTTTTGGGCTACACCTTC; CDR3aa: CASSPSGQGFLGYTF
j_gene: TRBJ2-1; v_gene: TRBV5-6; d_gene: -; abundance: few; CDR3nt: TGTGCCAGCAGCTTGGCGCTAGAGCGCAATGAGCAGTTCTTC; CDR3aa: CASSLALERNEQFF
j_gene: TRBJ2-7; v_gene: TRBV7-8; d_gene: -; abundance: -; CDR3nt: TGTGCCAGCAGCTTAATCCCAACCTACGAGCAGTACTTC; CDR3aa: CASSLIPTYEQYF
j_gene: TRBJ1-2; v_gene: TRBV25-1; d_gene: -; abundance: -; CDR3nt: TGTGCCAGCAGTGAGTCATACTATGGCTACACCTTC; CDR3aa: CASSESYYGYTF
j_gene: TRBJ1-1; v_gene: TRBV13; d_gene: -; abundance: once; CDR3nt: TGTGCCAGTCGGCGGGCCGAGGGCACTGAAGCTTTCTTT; CDR3aa: CASRRAEGTEAFF
j_gene: TRBJ1-3; v_gene: TRBV25-1; d_gene: TRBD1; abundance: -; CDR3nt: TGTGCCAGCAGCCAGTCAACGACAGGGAATCGCGGAAACACCATATATTTT; CDR3aa: CASSQSTTGNRGNTIYF